What follows describes a single T cell receptor (beta chain). The antigen is not known. The table came from immunoSEQ multiplex PCR; TCRdb's copy has only in-frame clones and leaves some out. The sample consists of tens of thousands of clones, 53% of them appearing once. These data come from a study of cytotoxic CD8 clonotypes in ibrutinib-treated CLL. CDR1 and CDR2 (germline): MGHRA, YSYEKL. This CDR3 has 16 residues. V was shortened by 1 base and J by 4 bases, with 14 bases between the two germline ends. Overall study findings and caveats: Clonality correlated strongly with circulating CD8+ T cells and exceeded age-matched healthy donors at baseline.

This rearrangement joins TRBV4-1 to TRBJ1-5; D is undetermined. Sequencing used PBMCs, obtained after 12 months of ibrutinib treatment. The source of this sequence is a human donor with chronic lymphocytic leukemia. CDR3 in amino acids: CASSQGPSGGNQPQHF. CDR3 DNA: TGCGCCAGCAGCCAAGGGCCCTCCGGCGGGAATCAGCCCCAGCATTTT.